This entry is about one T cell receptor (beta chain). Its cognate antigen is unknown. In the PCR, 60 Vbeta and 13 Jbeta primers were used. The method was immunoSEQ multiplex PCR; TCRdb's version includes in-frame clones alone and lacks a portion of them. The sample yields 65,000 to 100,000 clones, roughly 74% seen once. These data originate in a study of cytomegalovirus exposure and HLA in healthy donors. Trimming left V 5 bases short and J 5 bases short, with 9 bases between. This CDR3 has 12 residues. Germline V gives CDR1 MNHNS, CDR2 SASEGT. Study findings and constraints: Solely CMV serostatus was available to characterize immune exposure.

The chain couples TRBV6-1 to TRBJ1-1, with D perhaps matching TRBD1 (5 bases). The sample taken for sequencing was PBMCs. The source of this sequence is a man aged 40-55 years in good health and CMV-seronegative. For the CDR3, the DNA is TGTGCCAGCAGTCAGGGTCGAACTGAAGCTTTCTTT. This encodes CASSQGRTEAFF.